This TCR beta chain derives from a study of shared clonotypes between healthy human individuals. The junction had 10 bases not matched to a gene; V was cut back by 5 bases and J by 0 bases. The CDR3 runs 17 residues. Germline values: CDR1 SGDLS, CDR2 YYNGEE. Only CD45RO-negative cells positively selected for CCR7 counted as naive CD8 cells, so terminally differentiated effector memory CD45RA+ cells were excluded. Generated by immunoSEQ multiplex PCR, the TCRdb table keeps only in-frame clones and is missing some. The sample has about 680,000 clones, around 92% seen once. The sample comprised naive CD8+ T cells sorted from blood. The genes are TRBV9 and TRBJ1-3; 8 positions agree with TRBD1. This receptor was taken from a man aged 25-45 years in good health. CDR3 sequence: CASSYGQGRFSGNTIYF. The CDR3, as DNA: TGTGCCAGCAGTTACGGACAGGGACGTTTCTCTGGAAACACCATATATTTT.